This T cell receptor (beta chain) was documented in a study of patients and donors after allogeneic stem cell transplantation. The CDR3 is 17 amino acids. Germline-derived CDR1 and CDR2 are LGHDT and YNNKEL (reference sequence). V lost 1 base, J lost 0 bases, and 3 bases stayed unmatched. TCRdb reanalysed the RT-PCR reads using MiXCR and keeps one entry per CDR3 protein. Of about 960,000 distinct CDR3 sequences listed, over 15% are singletons. Sequences were obtained from blood, either unsorted or a sorted T cell fraction (not recorded which). The chain has TRBV3-1 and TRBJ2-6, with TRBD1 matching over 7 bases. The receptor's source is a human donor who was either an allogeneic HSCT recipient or a stem cell or donor lymphocyte infusion donor (not recorded which). It is not recorded whose cells these are; they may come from a transplant donor. CDR3 in amino acids: CASSQGDSYSGANVLTF. Written as DNA, the CDR3 is TGTGCCAGCAGCCAAGGGGACAGTTACTCTGGGGCCAACGTCCTGACTTTC. Variable domain in full (rest from reference TRBV3-1 and TRBJ2-6): DTAVSQTPKYLVTQMGNDKSIKCEQNLGHDTMYWYKQDSKKFLKIMFSYNNKELIINETVPNRFSPKSPDKAHLNLHINSLELGDSAVYFCASSQGDSYSGANVLTFGAGSRLTVL.